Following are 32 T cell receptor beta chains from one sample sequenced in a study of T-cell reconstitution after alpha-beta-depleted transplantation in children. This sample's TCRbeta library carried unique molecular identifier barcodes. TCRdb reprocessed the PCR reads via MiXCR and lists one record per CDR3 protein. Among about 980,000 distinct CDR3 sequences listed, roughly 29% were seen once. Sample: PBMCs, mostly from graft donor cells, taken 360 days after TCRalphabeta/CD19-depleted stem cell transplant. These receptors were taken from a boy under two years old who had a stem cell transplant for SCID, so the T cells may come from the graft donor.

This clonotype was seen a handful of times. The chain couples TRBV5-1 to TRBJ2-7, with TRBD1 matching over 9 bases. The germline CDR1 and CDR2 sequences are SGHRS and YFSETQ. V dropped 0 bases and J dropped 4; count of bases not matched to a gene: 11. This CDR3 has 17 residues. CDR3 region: CASSLAQGTGTTYEQYF. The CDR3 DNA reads TGCGCCAGCAGCTTGGCGCAAGGGACAGGGACAACTTACGAGCAGTACTTC.

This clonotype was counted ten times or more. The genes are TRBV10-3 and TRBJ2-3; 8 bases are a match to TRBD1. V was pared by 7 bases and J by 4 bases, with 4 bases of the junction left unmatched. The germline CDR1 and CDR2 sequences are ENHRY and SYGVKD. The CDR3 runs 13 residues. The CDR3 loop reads CAITGQGSDTQYF. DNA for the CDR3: TGTGCCATCACTGGACAGGGATCAGATACGCAGTATTTT.

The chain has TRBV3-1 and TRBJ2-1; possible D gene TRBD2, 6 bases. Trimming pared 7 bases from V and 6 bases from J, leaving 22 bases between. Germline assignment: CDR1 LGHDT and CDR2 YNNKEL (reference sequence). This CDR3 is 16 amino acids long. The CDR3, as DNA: TGTGCCAGCACCTCGGGGGACGGCCTAACTCGCAATGAGCAGTTCTTC. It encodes CASTSGDGLTRNEQFF.

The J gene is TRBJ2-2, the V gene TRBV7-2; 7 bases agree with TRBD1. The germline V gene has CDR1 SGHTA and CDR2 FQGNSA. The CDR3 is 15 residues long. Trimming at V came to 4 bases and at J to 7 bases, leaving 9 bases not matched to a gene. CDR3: CASSWNEGGNGELFF. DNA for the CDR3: TGTGCCAGCAGCTGGAATGAAGGGGGCAACGGGGAGCTGTTTTTT.

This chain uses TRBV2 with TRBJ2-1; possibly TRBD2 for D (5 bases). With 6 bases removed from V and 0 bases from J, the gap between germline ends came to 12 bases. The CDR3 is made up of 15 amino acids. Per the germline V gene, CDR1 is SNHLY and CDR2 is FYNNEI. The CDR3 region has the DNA TGTGCCAGCAGACCCAGCGGAAACTCCTACAATGAGCAGTTCTTC. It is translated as CASRPSGNSYNEQFF.

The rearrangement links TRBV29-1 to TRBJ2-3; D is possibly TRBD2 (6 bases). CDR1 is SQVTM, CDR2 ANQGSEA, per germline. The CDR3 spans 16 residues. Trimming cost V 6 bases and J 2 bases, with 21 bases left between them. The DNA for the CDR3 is TGCAGCGTGGGGGAGGTACTGGCGGGGACCACAGATACGCAGTATTTT. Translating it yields CSVGEVLAGTTDTQYF.

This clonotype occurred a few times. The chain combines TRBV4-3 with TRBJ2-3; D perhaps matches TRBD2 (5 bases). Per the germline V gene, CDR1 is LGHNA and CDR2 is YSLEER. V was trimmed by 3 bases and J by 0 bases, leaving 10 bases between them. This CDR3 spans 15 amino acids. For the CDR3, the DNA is TGCGCCAGCAGCCAGCAGCGGTCTAGCACAGATACGCAGTATTTT. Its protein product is CASSQQRSSTDTQYF.

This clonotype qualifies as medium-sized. CDR3 protein: CASSLGFGEPDNEQFF. CDR3 bases: TGTGCCAGCAGTTTAGGGTTTGGGGAGCCAGACAATGAGCAGTTCTTC. The rearrangement joins TRBV12-3 or TRBV12-4 to TRBJ2-1, with D possibly being TRBD2 (5 bases). The CDR3 runs 16 residues. Trimming shortened V by 1 base and J by 5 bases, and 15 bases separated the two germline ends.

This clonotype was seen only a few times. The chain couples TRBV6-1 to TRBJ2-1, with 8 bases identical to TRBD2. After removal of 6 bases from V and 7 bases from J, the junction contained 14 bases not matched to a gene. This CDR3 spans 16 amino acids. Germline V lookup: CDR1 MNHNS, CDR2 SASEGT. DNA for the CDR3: TGTGCCAGCAGCTCTCCAACCCCGGGGGGGGTAAATGAGCAGTTCTTC. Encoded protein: CASSSPTPGGVNEQFF.

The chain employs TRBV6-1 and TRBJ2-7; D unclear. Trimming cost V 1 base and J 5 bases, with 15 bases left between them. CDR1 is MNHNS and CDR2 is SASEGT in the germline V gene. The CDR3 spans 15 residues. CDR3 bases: TGTGCCAGCAGTGAAGACTCGTTGCCTACCGACGAGCAGTACTTC. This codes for CASSEDSLPTDEQYF.

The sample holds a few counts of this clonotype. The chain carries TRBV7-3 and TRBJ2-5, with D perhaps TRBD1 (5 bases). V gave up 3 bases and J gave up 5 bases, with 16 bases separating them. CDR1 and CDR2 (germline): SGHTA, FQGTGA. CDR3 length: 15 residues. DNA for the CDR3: TGTGCCAGCAGCTTGGGGCGAGTGGTATCGGAGACCCAGTACTTC. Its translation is CASSLGRVVSETQYF.

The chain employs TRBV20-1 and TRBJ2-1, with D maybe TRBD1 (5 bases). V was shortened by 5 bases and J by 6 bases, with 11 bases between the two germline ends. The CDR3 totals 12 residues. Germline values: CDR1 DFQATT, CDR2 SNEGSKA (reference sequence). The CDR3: CSADRLSNEQFF. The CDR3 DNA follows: TGCAGTGCTGACAGACTGTCCAATGAGCAGTTCTTC.

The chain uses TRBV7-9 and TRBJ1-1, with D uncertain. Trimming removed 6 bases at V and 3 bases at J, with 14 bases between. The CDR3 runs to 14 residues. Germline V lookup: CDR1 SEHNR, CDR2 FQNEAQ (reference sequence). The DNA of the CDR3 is TGTGCCAGCAGGCTTACGTACTCGGACACTGAAGCTTTCTTT. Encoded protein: CASRLTYSDTEAFF.

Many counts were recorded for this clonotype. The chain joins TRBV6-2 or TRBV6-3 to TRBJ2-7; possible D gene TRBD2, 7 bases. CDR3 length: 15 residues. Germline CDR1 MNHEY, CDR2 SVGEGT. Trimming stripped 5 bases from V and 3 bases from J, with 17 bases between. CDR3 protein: CASSPYGGLFYEQYF. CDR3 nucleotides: TGTGCCAGCAGTCCCTACGGGGGGCTCTTCTACGAGCAGTACTTC.

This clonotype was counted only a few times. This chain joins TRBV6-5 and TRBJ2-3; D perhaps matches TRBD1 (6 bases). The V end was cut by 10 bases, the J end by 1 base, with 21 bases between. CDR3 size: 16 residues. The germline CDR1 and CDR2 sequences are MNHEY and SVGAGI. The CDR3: CATVGAIETGTDTQYF. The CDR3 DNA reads TGTGCCACCGTGGGGGCGATCGAAACCGGCACAGATACGCAGTATTTT.

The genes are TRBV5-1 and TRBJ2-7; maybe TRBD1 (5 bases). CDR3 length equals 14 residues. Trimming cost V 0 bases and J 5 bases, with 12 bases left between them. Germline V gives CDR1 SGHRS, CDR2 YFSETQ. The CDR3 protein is CASSLGWTSDEQYF. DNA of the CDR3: TGCGCCAGCAGCTTGGGATGGACATCTGACGAGCAGTACTTC.

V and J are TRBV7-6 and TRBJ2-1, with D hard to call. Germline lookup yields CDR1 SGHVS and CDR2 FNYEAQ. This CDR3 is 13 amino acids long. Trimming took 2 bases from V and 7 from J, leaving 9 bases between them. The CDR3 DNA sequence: TGTGCCAGCAGCTTATTAACCAGTAATGAGCAGTTCTTC. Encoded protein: CASSLLTSNEQFF.

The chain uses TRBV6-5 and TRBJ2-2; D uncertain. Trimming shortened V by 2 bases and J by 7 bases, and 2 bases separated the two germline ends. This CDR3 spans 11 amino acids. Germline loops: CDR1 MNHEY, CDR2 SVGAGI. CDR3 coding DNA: TGTGCCAGCAGTTACGTCGGGGAGCTGTTTTTT. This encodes CASSYVGELFF.

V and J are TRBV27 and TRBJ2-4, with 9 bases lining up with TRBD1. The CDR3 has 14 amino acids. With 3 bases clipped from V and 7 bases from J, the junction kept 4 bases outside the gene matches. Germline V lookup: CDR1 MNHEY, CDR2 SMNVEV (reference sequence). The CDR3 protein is CASSLGQGTNIQYF. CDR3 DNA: TGTGCCAGCAGTTTGGGACAGGGTACCAACATTCAGTACTTC.

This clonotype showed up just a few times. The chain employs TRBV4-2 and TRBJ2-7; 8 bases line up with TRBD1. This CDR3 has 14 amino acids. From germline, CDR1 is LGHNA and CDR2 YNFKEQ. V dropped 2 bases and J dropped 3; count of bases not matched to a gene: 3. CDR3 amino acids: CASSQRDRGYEQYF. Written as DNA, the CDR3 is TGTGCCAGCAGCCAACGCGACAGGGGCTACGAGCAGTACTTC.

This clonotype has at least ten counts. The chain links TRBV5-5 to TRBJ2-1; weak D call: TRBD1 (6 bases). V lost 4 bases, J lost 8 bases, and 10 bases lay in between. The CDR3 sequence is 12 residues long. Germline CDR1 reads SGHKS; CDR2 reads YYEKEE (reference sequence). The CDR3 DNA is TGTGCCAGCAGCCCATACAGGGATGAGCAGTTCTTC. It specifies CASSPYRDEQFF.

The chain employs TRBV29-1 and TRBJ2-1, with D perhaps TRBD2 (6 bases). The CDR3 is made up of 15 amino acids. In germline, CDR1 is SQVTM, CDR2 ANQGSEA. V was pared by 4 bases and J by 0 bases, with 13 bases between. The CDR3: CSVGGETPSYNEQFF. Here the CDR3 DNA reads TGCAGCGTTGGGGGGGAGACTCCCTCCTACAATGAGCAGTTCTTC.

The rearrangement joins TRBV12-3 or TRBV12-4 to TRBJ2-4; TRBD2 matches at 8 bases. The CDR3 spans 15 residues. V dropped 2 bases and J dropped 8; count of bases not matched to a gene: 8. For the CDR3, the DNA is TGTGCCAGCAGTTTACTCGGACTAGCTACGGACATTCAGTACTTC. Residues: CASSLLGLATDIQYF.

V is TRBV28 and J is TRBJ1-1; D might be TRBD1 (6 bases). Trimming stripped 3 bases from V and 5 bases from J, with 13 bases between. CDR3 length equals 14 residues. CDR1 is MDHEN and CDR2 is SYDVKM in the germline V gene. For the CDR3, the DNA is TGTGCCAGCAGTTTTGCAGGCAGGGGAACTGAAGCTTTCTTT. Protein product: CASSFAGRGTEAFF.

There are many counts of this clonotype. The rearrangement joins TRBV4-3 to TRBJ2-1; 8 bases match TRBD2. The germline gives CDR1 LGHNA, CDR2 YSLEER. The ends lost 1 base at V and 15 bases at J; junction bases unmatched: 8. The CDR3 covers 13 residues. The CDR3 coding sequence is TGCGCCAGCAGCCAAGGGACTAGCCCCATTAGGTTCTTC. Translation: CASSQGTSPIRFF.

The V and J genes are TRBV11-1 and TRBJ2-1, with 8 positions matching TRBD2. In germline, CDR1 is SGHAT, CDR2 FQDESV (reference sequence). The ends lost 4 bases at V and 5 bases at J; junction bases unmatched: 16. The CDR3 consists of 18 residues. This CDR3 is CASSSRLSGALLDNEQFF. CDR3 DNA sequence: TGTGCCAGCAGCTCTAGGCTTAGCGGGGCCCTTCTCGACAATGAGCAGTTCTTC.

In DNA, the CDR3 is TGCGCCAGCAGCTTCTCTAGCGGGCGTTCCACCGGGGAGCTGTTTTTT. Protein: CASSFSSGRSTGELFF. The rearrangement links TRBV5-1 to TRBJ2-2; TRBD2 matches 8 bases. This CDR3 spans 16 amino acids. V dropped 2 bases and J dropped 4; count of bases not matched to a gene: 7. In germline, CDR1 is SGHRS, CDR2 YFSETQ.

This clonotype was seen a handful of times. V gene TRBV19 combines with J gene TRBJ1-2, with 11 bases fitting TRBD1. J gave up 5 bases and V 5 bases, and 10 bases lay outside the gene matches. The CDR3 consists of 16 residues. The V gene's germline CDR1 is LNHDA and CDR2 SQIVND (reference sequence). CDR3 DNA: TGTGCCAGTAGTTCCCCGCGGACAGGGGGCCGATATGGCTACACCTTC. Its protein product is CASSSPRTGGRYGYTF. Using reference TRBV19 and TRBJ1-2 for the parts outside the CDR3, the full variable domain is DGGITQSPKYLFRKEGQNVTLSCEQNLNHDAMYWYRQDPGQGLRLIYYSQIVNDFQKGDIAEGYSVSREKKESFPLTVTSAQKNPTAFYLCASSSPRTGGRYGYTFGSGTRLTVV.

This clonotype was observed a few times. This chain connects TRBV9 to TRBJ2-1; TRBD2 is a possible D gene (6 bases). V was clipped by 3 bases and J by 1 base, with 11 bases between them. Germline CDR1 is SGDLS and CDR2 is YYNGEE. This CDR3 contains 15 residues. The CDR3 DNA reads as TGTGCCAGCAGCGCGTCCGGGACTTCCTACAATGAGCAGTTCTTC. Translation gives CASSASGTSYNEQFF.

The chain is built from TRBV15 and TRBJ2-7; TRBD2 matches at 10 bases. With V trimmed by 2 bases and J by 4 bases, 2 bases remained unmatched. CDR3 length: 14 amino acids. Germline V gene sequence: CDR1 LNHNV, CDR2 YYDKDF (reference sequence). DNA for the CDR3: TGTGCCACCAGCAGACTAGCGGGGGAGTACGAGCAGTACTTC. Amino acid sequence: CATSRLAGEYEQYF.

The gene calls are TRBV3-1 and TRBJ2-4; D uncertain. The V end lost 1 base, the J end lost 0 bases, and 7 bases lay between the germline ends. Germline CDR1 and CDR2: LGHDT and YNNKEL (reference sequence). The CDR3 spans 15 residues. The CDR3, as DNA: TGTGCCAGCAGCCAAGTTCCGACAGCCAAAAACATTCAGTACTTC. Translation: CASSQVPTAKNIQYF.

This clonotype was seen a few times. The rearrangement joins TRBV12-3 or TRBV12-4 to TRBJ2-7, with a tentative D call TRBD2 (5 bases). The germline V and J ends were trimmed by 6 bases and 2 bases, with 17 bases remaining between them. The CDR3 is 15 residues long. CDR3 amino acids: CASSDLASSPYEQYF. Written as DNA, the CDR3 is TGTGCCAGCAGCGACCTGGCTAGCTCTCCCTACGAGCAGTACTTC.